These T cell receptor beta chains were read from a single sample in a study of human thymus T cells. The assay was immunoSEQ multiplex PCR, and TCRdb's table has in-frame clones only and misses some. This table holds 45,000 to 50,000 clones, roughly 94% found once. The sample taken for sequencing was blood. The receptors shown here come from a girl under three years old with a congenital heart defect but otherwise immunologically healthy. The CDR3 runs from the conserved cysteine through the conserved F or W. The D gene is left open where the match is weak. For some rows the clone size is stated as once, few or many, or as a class when expanded; others skip it.

>TRBJ2-7|TRBD2|-|TRBV19
CASTYPQREGEYEQYF
TGTGCCAGTACCTATCCGCAGCGGGAGGGCGAATACGAGCAGTACTTC
>TRBJ2-3|-|-|TRBV7-9
CASSPRLATTDTQYF
TGTGCCAGCAGCCCCCGGCTAGCGACCACAGATACGCAGTATTTT
>TRBJ2-5|-|once|TRBV19
CASSRQGKETQYF
TGTGCCAGTAGTAGGCAGGGAAAAGAGACCCAGTACTTC
>TRBJ2-3|TRBD2|-|TRBV7-6
CASSLFSGSTDTQYF
TGTGCCAGCAGCTTATTTAGCGGGAGCACAGATACGCAGTATTTT
>TRBJ2-7|TRBD2|-|TRBV5-1
CASRVSLAGLSYEQYF
TGCGCCAGCAGGGTCTCACTAGCGGGCCTCTCCTACGAGCAGTACTTC
>TRBJ1-1|-|once|TRBV7-9
CASSLSSGNTEAFF
TGTGCCAGCAGCTTATCGTCCGGGAACACTGAAGCTTTCTTT
>TRBJ1-2|-|-|TRBV5-6
CASTTTEYGYTF
TGTGCCAGCACCACGACAGAGTATGGCTACACCTTC
>TRBJ1-4|-|-|TRBV7-9
CASSAPRGVVEKLFF
TGTGCCAGCAGCGCCCCTCGGGGGGTGGTTGAAAAACTGTTTTTT
>TRBJ2-1|TRBD2|-|TRBV5-6
CASGLRLAEQFF
TGTGCCAGCGGCCTTCGACTAGCGGAGCAGTTCTTC
>TRBJ2-3|TRBD2|-|TRBV25-1
CASSRLAGHTDTQYF
TGTGCCAGCAGTCGACTAGCGGGACACACAGATACGCAGTATTTT
>TRBJ2-1|TRBD2|-|TRBV28
CASSLPKFRGERDPNYNEQFF
TGTGCCAGCAGTCTCCCAAAATTCCGCGGCGAGCGGGACCCAAACTACAATGAGCAGTTCTTC
>TRBJ2-3|-|-|TRBV5-6
CASSDGVGLGTDTQYF
TGTGCCAGCAGCGATGGGGTCGGCCTGGGGACAGATACGCAGTATTTT
>TRBJ2-7|-|few|TRBV7-9
CASSPSVSSYEQYF
TGTGCCAGCAGCCCCAGTGTGAGCTCCTACGAGCAGTACTTC
>TRBJ1-3|-|-|TRBV7-2
CASSALKGNTIYF
TGTGCCAGCAGCGCCCTCAAGGGAAACACCATATATTTT
>TRBJ1-1|-|once|TRBV21-1
CASSKGDKAARSGNTEAFF
TGTGCCAGCAGCAAAGGTGATAAAGCGGCCCGGAGTGGGAACACTGAAGCTTTCTTT
>TRBJ1-2|TRBD1|-|TRBV30
CAWSIQGADGYTF
TGTGCCTGGAGTATCCAGGGGGCCGATGGCTACACCTTC
>TRBJ2-5|TRBD1|-|TRBV10-1
CASRRTGGAGETQYF
TGCGCCAGCAGACGGACAGGGGGCGCAGGGGAGACCCAGTACTTC
>TRBJ2-2|-|-|TRBV2
CASSVRPTGELFF
TGTGCCAGCAGTGTTAGGCCCACCGGGGAGCTGTTTTTT
>TRBJ1-2|TRBD1|once|TRBV30
CAWRTTGAYGYTF
TGTGCCTGGAGAACGACAGGGGCCTATGGCTACACCTTC
>TRBJ2-5|TRBD2|-|TRBV5-1
CASSLGLAGGSSLQETQYF
TGCGCCAGCAGCTTGGGACTAGCGGGAGGATCCTCACTCCAAGAGACCCAGTACTTC
>TRBJ1-4|-|-|TRBV6-1
CASTGPFIFEKLFF
TGTGCCAGCACCGGACCCTTTATTTTCGAAAAACTGTTTTTT